This section outlines one TCR beta chain sequence together with its context. Each of the donors was a healthy adult who was HIV-negative and had not had a recent acute infection or vaccination. This entry is derived from a study of shared clonotypes between healthy human individuals. In the original processing: Sequence data from immunoSEQ were junction-only and lacked quality scores; consequently, filtering differed. Clones were sequenced by immunoSEQ multiplex PCR, and TCRdb holds only the in-frame ones, with some missing. D and trimming were read from the DNA, whereas the V and J calls and clone size are those reported in that table. The data show 2,500,000 or so clones, roughly 90% seen once. CDR1 SGHRS and CDR2 YFSETQ come from the germline V gene. Trimming pared 0 bases from V and 3 bases from J, leaving 12 bases between. The CDR3 spans 15 residues.

The chain uses TRBV5-1 and TRBJ2-5; TRBD2 is a possible D gene (6 bases). The clonotype comes from a man younger than 35 in good health. Some clones in this sample may be carry-over from other donors' samples. Sequenced sample: naive CD4+ T cells from PBMCs. Subset given: CD45RA+ positively selected. CDR3 sequence reads: CASSLGWGVEETQYF. The CDR3 DNA follows: TGCGCCAGCAGCTTGGGATGGGGGGTGGAAGAGACCCAGTACTTC.